The present T cell receptor beta chain was sequenced within a study of T-cell reconstitution after alpha-beta-depleted transplantation in children. Construction of the TCRbeta library involved unique molecular identifiers. One entry per CDR3 protein results from TCRdb running MiXCR on the PCR reads. The sample carries a few hundred thousand distinct CDR3 sequences, over 10% recorded once. Looked up from germline, CDR1 is ENHRY and CDR2 is SYGVKD. With V trimmed by 8 bases and J by 3 bases, 14 bases remained unmatched. The CDR3 consists of 18 residues. The chain combines TRBV10-3 with TRBJ2-2; 11 bases match TRBD1. This TCR derives from a male patient aged 10-17 years who had a stem cell transplant for acute myeloid leukemia, so the T cells may come from the graft donor. The specimen comprised PBMCs, mostly from graft donor cells, sampled 360 days after TCRalphabeta/CD19-depleted stem cell transplant. CDR3 residues: CAIAGTGGSLSDTGELFF. CDR3 sequence (DNA): TGTGCCATCGCTGGGACAGGGGGATCCTTGAGTGACACCGGGGAGCTGTTTTTT.